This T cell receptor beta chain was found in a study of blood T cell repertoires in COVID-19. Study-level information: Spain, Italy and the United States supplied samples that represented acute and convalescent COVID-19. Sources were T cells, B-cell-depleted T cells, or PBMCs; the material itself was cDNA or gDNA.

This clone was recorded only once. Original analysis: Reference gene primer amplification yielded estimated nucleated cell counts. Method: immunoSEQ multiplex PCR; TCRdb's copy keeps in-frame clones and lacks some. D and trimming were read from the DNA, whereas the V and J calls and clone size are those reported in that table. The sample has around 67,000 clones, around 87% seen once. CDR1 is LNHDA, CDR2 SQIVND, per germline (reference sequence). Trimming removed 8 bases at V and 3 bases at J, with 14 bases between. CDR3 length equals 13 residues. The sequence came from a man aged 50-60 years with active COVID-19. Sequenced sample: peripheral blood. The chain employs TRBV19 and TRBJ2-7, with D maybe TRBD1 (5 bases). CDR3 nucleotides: TGTGCCAGTGCCGCAGGGTTAATCTACGAGCAGTACTTC. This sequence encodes CASAAGLIYEQYF.